This TCR beta chain is from a study of blood T cell repertoires in COVID-19. Original processing methods: Estimation of nucleated cell counts was performed using reference gene primer amplification. Only in-frame clones appear in the TCRdb table, and some are missing; sequencing was by immunoSEQ multiplex PCR. V and J calls and clone size follow that table, whereas D and trimming were derived from the DNA. The sample includes roughly 54,000 clones, 91% of them seen just once. V lost 6 bases and J lost 0; bases outside the gene matches: 2. The germline gives CDR1 SNHLY, CDR2 FYNNEI. CDR3 size: 15 residues.

The receptor was derived from a woman in her sixties with active or convalescent COVID-19. The chain recombines TRBV2 with TRBJ1-3, with TRBD1 matching 10 bases. Sequenced input: peripheral blood. The CDR3 is CASRGTGDSGNTIYF. The DNA for the CDR3 is TGTGCCAGCAGGGGGACAGGGGACTCTGGAAACACCATATATTTT.